This T cell receptor (beta chain) was sequenced for a study of a mutant IDH1 vaccine in newly diagnosed glioma. Study in general: Vaccines began 4-6 weeks after radiotherapy alone, or with temozolomide cycles. Most patients had received both radiotherapy and temozolomide, the prior options being radiotherapy, temozolomide, or both. Whole-study findings and limits: Most patients, 90% to 95%, showed vaccine-induced immune responses.

Germline V lookup: CDR1 SGHRS, CDR2 YFSETQ. Trimming stripped 3 bases from V and 2 bases from J, with 8 bases between. This CDR3 is 14 amino acids long. Remarks on this clone: The antigen is unknown.

Produced via immunoSEQ multiplex PCR; TCRdb's table is partial and in-frame only. Among about 64,000 clones listed, less than 85% were seen once. Time point specified: week 11, during vaccination. All doses held 300 ug of mutant IDH1 20-mer peptide, with topical imiquimod. Newly diagnosed WHO grade 3 or 4 IDH1-mutant, ATRX-lost astrocytomas were identified in the donors. The sequence came from a woman in her fifties or sixties with glioma. The sequencing here drew on PBMCs, taken from a glioma patient whose treatment included an IDH1 peptide vaccine. The V call is TRBV5-1, the J call TRBJ2-2; either TRBD1 or TRBD2 may fit D (5 bases each). The CDR3 here is CASSSWDNTGELFF. CDR3 sequence (DNA): TGCGCCAGCAGCTCCTGGGACAACACCGGGGAGCTGTTTTTT.